Below are 8 T cell receptor beta chains sequenced from a single sample in a study of T cell repertoires in cytomegalovirus infection. TCRdb reanalysed the reads using MiXCR and keeps one entry per CDR3 protein. Of roughly 500,000 distinct CDR3 sequences in the sample, around 10% were seen once. The source material was PBMCs. The receptors were gathered from a human donor in good health (CMV status not recorded). Some clones in this sample may be carry-over from other donors' samples.

This clonotype was observed at least ten times. The genes are TRBV7-9 and TRBJ2-3; 11 bases line up with TRBD1. Losses at the gene ends were 4 bases for V and 2 bases for J; bases not matched to a gene: 5. Germline values: CDR1 SEHNR, CDR2 FQNEAQ (reference sequence). There are 16 residues in the CDR3. CDR3 nucleotide sequence: TGTGCCAGCAGCTCGGACAGGGGGCGCCACACAGATACGCAGTATTTT. Translating gives CASSSDRGRHTDTQYF.

J is TRBJ1-2 and V is TRBV29-1; the match to TRBD1 covers 9 bases. Losses at the gene ends were 7 bases for V and 2 bases for J; bases not matched to a gene: 5. CDR1 is SQVTM, CDR2 ANQGSEA, per germline. This CDR3 is 13 amino acids long. CDR3 amino acids: CSASTGGNYGYTF. The CDR3 DNA follows: TGCAGCGCCTCGACAGGGGGAAACTATGGCTACACCTTC.

This clonotype was counted only a few times. The CDR3 DNA is TGCAGTGCTAGAGAGCCAGCGAACTATAATTCACCCCTCCACTTT. Encoded protein: CSAREPANYNSPLHF. The chain has TRBV20-1 and TRBJ1-6; no firm D call. V gave up 0 bases and J gave up 3 bases, with 9 bases separating them. The CDR3 has 15 amino acids. CDR1 and CDR2 (germline): DFQATT, SNEGSKA (reference sequence).

This clonotype was detected ten times or more. The chain combines TRBV5-5 with TRBJ1-5; possibly TRBD1 for D (5 bases). CDR1 SGHKS and CDR2 YYEKEE come from the germline V gene (reference sequence). CDR3 length equals 16 residues. The germline V and J ends were trimmed by 0 bases and 6 bases, with 16 bases remaining between them. CDR3 sequence: CASSLEPTGAGQPQHF. DNA for the CDR3: TGTGCCAGCAGCTTGGAACCTACTGGGGCGGGTCAGCCCCAGCATTTT.

This clonotype was seen ten or more times. V and J are TRBV7-9 and TRBJ2-4; TRBD1 agrees at 7 bases. Germline CDR1 is SEHNR and CDR2 is FQNEAQ (reference sequence). The CDR3 contains 14 residues. The junction had 4 bases not matched to a gene; V was cut back by 0 bases and J by 8 bases. The CDR3 sequence: CASSLAQGRDIQYF. CDR3 DNA sequence: TGTGCCAGCAGCTTAGCACAGGGGAGAGACATTCAGTACTTC.

The chain uses TRBV19 and TRBJ1-2, with 8 bases matching TRBD1. The CDR3 has 13 amino acids. CDR1 and CDR2 (germline): LNHDA, SQIVND (reference sequence). V gave up 4 bases and J gave up 6 bases; unmatched junction bases: 4. The CDR3 loop is CASSTGGYDGYTF. In nucleotides, the CDR3 is TGTGCCAGTAGTACAGGGGGCTACGATGGCTACACCTTC.

This clonotype was detected ten times or more. The J gene is TRBJ2-7, the V gene TRBV5-1; TRBD2 aligns across 10 bases. The trim removed 6 bases at V and 3 bases at J, leaving 21 bases unmatched. The CDR3 sequence is 19 residues long. Germline assignment: CDR1 SGHRS and CDR2 YFSETQ. CDR3 protein: CASNPWEAGGPRRYYEQYF. CDR3 DNA: TGCGCCAGCAACCCTTGGGAAGCGGGAGGGCCCAGACGTTACTACGAGCAGTACTTC.

This clonotype was seen ten or more times. The chain is built from TRBV7-3 and TRBJ1-1; 9 bases map to TRBD1. Germline trimming cut 5 bases from V and 1 base from J; bases unmatched to any gene: 8. This CDR3 is built from 16 residues. Germline CDR1 SGHTA, CDR2 FQGTGA. The CDR3 nucleotides are TGTGCCAGCAGCCGCACAGGGGGCGAAAAGAACACTGAAGCTTTCTTT. This gives the protein CASSRTGGEKNTEAFF. Combining the CDR3 with reference TRBV7-3 and TRBJ1-1 gives the whole variable domain GAGVSQTPSNKVTEKGKYVELRCDPISGHTALYWYRQSLGQGPEFLIYFQGTGAADDSGLPNDRFFAVRPEGSVSTLKIQRTERGDSAVYLCASSRTGGEKNTEAFFGQGTRLTVV.